The next 15 T cell receptor beta chains were all read from a single sample in a study of T cells after yellow fever vaccination. TCRdb called the 5' RACE reads again in MiXCR, with one record for every CDR3 protein. The data show 250,000 to 350,000 distinct CDR3 sequences, 6.8% seen once. The sequences come from PBMCs, collected more than 35 days after the first yellow fever vaccination. These receptors originate from a man aged 18 to 29 who received the YFV17D yellow fever vaccine.

This clonotype has a handful of counts. The rearrangement joins TRBV2 to TRBJ1-1, with D possibly TRBD1 on 6 matching bases. V shed 6 bases and J shed 0 bases, with 11 bases lying between them. CDR3 length: 14 residues. Per the germline V gene, CDR1 is SNHLY and CDR2 is FYNNEI. CDR3 sequence (DNA): TGTGCCAGCAGGGGAGGGGGAATGAACACTGAAGCTTTCTTT. It specifies CASRGGGMNTEAFF.

This clonotype was seen repeatedly, ten times or more. V usage is TRBV9 and J usage is TRBJ1-1, with 8 bases matching TRBD1. The CDR3 contains 15 residues. V shed 4 bases and J 6 bases; nucleotides not matched to a gene: 11. Germline V gene sequence: CDR1 SGDLS, CDR2 YYNGEE. The CDR3 here is CASSPSNRGMSEAFF. The CDR3 region has the DNA TGTGCCAGCAGCCCGAGTAACAGGGGGATGTCTGAAGCTTTCTTT.

This clonotype has ten or more counts. The rearrangement uses TRBV6-2 or TRBV6-3 and TRBJ1-2, with D perhaps matching TRBD1 (6 bases). V lost 5 bases to trimming and J lost 2 bases, with 12 bases between them. CDR3 length equals 14 residues. CDR1 MNHEY and CDR2 SVGEGT come from the germline V gene. The CDR3 region is CASSPRGGNYGYTF. CDR3 in DNA: TGTGCCAGCAGTCCACGGGGGGGCAACTATGGCTACACCTTC.

This clonotype was counted only a few times. The CDR3 is CASSFTGTGEETQYF. DNA for the CDR3: TGCGCCAGCAGCTTTACCGGGACAGGGGAAGAGACCCAGTACTTC. This chain joins TRBV5-1 and TRBJ2-5; 10 positions agree with TRBD1. Germline CDR1 SGHRS, CDR2 YFSETQ. The length of the CDR3 is 15 residues. Losses at the gene ends were 2 bases for V and 3 bases for J; bases not matched to a gene: 4.

This clonotype was counted a few times. The chain is built from TRBV20-1 and TRBJ2-7; no clear D gene. Trimming stripped 6 bases from V and 6 bases from J, with 12 bases between. The CDR3 is 11 residues long. Germline-derived CDR1 and CDR2 are DFQATT and SNEGSKA (reference sequence). As DNA, the CDR3 is TGCAGTGCCCCGATAGGTGGCGAGCAGTACTTC. Translating it yields CSAPIGGEQYF.

This sequence joins TRBV20-1 and TRBJ1-4; D not certain. Trimming removed 0 bases from V and 5 bases from J, with 7 bases in between. This CDR3 contains 13 residues. The germline gives CDR1 DFQATT, CDR2 SNEGSKA (reference sequence). CDR3 protein: CSARDPQNEKLFF. CDR3 nucleotide sequence: TGCAGTGCTAGAGATCCCCAGAATGAAAAACTGTTTTTT.

V and J are TRBV5-1 and TRBJ1-2, with D unresolved. The CDR3 is 14 amino acids. Trimming left V 1 base short and J 7 bases short, with 14 bases between. The germline CDR1 and CDR2 sequences are SGHRS and YFSETQ. CDR3 DNA sequence: TGCGCCAGCAGCTTGTTAGGCAGCTCAGGTGGCTACACCTTC. Translated, it gives CASSLLGSSGGYTF.

The gene calls are TRBV7-9 and TRBJ2-2, with D possibly being TRBD1 or TRBD2 (5 bases each). Per the germline V gene, CDR1 is SEHNR and CDR2 is FQNEAQ (reference sequence). Between the trimmed V and J ends, which lost 4 bases and 4 bases, there was a span of 10 bases. CDR3 length: 14 amino acids. The CDR3 here is CASSSIGGTGELFF. CDR3 sequence (DNA): TGTGCCAGCAGCTCAATTGGGGGCACCGGGGAGCTGTTTTTT. Full variable domain (remainder filled in from reference TRBV7-9 and TRBJ2-2): DTGVSQNPRHKITKRGQNVTFRCDPISEHNRLYWYRQTLGQGPEFLTYFQNEAQLEKSRLLSDRFSAERPKGSFSTLEIQRTEQGDSAMYLCASSSIGGTGELFFGEGSRLTVL.

This clonotype appeared a few times. CDR3 region: CASSYGVAYEQYV. The CDR3 region has the DNA TGTGCCAGCAGTTATGGAGTAGCCTACGAGCAGTACGTC. This chain uses TRBV6-2 or TRBV6-3 with TRBJ2-7; D uncertain. V lost 3 bases and J 2 bases, leaving 8 bases between the germline ends. The CDR3 totals 13 residues. Germline lookup yields CDR1 MNHEY and CDR2 SVGEGT.

The chain links TRBV6-1 to TRBJ1-1; TRBD1 might be the D (5 bases). CDR1 is MNHNS and CDR2 is SASEGT in the germline V gene. The CDR3 sequence is 15 residues long. V lost 6 bases and J 7 bases, leaving 21 bases between the germline ends. The CDR3, as DNA: TGTGCCAGCAGGTCCCTACGGACAAAGGATGGTGAAGCTTTCTTT. This sequence encodes CASRSLRTKDGEAFF.

In this sample, this clonotype turned up a few times. The chain carries TRBV5-1 and TRBJ2-1; 7 bases are a match to TRBD1. Germline V lookup: CDR1 SGHRS, CDR2 YFSETQ. V dropped 2 bases and J dropped 4; count of bases not matched to a gene: 9. The CDR3 runs 16 residues. The DNA for the CDR3 is TGCGCCAGCAGCTTCAAGCCAGGGGGTAGTTACAATGAGCAGTTCTTC. Amino acid sequence: CASSFKPGGSYNEQFF.

This clonotype was seen only a few times. This chain connects TRBV13 to TRBJ2-2; D not certain. Germline V lookup: CDR1 PRHDT, CDR2 FYEKMQ (reference sequence). Trimming left V 2 bases short and J 0 bases short, with 10 bases between. This CDR3 has 16 residues. CDR3 in DNA: TGTGCCAGCAGCTTACCGGGTTACGCGAACACCGGGGAGCTGTTTTTT. Its translation is CASSLPGYANTGELFF.

The gene calls are TRBV10-3 and TRBJ2-1; 9 nucleotides agree with TRBD2. J gave up 7 bases and V 10 bases, and 8 bases lay outside the gene matches. The CDR3 loop spans 13 amino acids. Germline V lookup: CDR1 ENHRY, CDR2 SYGVKD. The CDR3 here is CATQLRGGNEQFF. As DNA, the CDR3 is TGTGCCACCCAGCTGCGGGGGGGAAATGAGCAGTTCTTC.

The chain carries TRBV3-1 and TRBJ2-7; 9 nucleotides align to TRBD2. The CDR3 has 16 amino acids. The V and J ends lost 4 bases and 6 bases, in that order; junction bases with no gene match: 13. Looked up from germline, CDR1 is LGHDT and CDR2 is YNNKEL (reference sequence). This CDR3 reads CASSLGRLAGRGEQYF. CDR3 DNA: TGTGCCAGCAGCCTGGGCAGGCTAGCGGGGAGAGGCGAGCAGTACTTC.

This clonotype was seen many times. This rearrangement joins TRBV4-1 to TRBJ2-7, with 7 bases lining up with TRBD2. V was clipped by 5 bases and J by 4 bases; unmatched bases: 2. The CDR3 spans 12 residues. In germline, CDR1 is MGHRA, CDR2 YSYEKL. The CDR3 nucleotides are TGCGCCAGCAGCAGGGAGGGATACGAGCAGTACTTC. It is translated as CASSREGYEQYF.